This TCR beta chain was identified during a study of shared clonotypes between healthy human individuals (dated by TCRdb to the early 2020s). Turning to the overall study: The cohort included three men and a couple of women between 18 and 49 years of age. Per donor, three plates each were used for CD4 naive and CD4 memory, two for CD8 naive, and one for CD8 memory. To estimate repertoire size and how much clonotype sharing occurs between individuals, the study deeply sequenced the blood TCR repertoires of several healthy adults. Libraries were prepared and TCR repertoires were sequenced by different laboratories using diverse techniques, in order to increase sequencing depth and limit assay-specific biases. Each donor's leukapheresis produced roughly between roughly 0.94 and 9.5 billion PBMCs.

The donors were healthy, HIV-negative adults who had no recently reported acute infections or vaccinations. Every donor was a Caucasian adult living in Nashville, Tennessee, USA. CD8 memory samples consisted of magnetically selected CD45RO+ cells combined with CCR7-negative CD45RA+ effector memory (TemRA) cells. After blood collection by leukapheresis, PBMCs were isolated using Ficoll-Histopaque density gradient centrifugation and then cryopreserved in the vapor phase of liquid nitrogen. Purity and quantity of every magnetically sorted T cell population were checked by analytical flow cytometry. Each sorted fraction had its genomic DNA isolated and then quantified by UV absorbance on a Nanodrop 2000c. Study-wide findings and limitations: Compared with non-shared clonotypes, clonotypes shared by all four sorted-subset donors had higher generation probabilities. The small number of donors limited the genetic and exposure-history diversity represented. Across a handful of donors, roughly 5% of naive CD4, approximately 3.6% of naive CD8, 2.3% of memory CD4, and about 0.44% of memory CD8 clonotypes were shared. Incomplete sequencing was indicated by rarefaction of sorted-subset datasets, despite the large sequencing depth. Estimated clonotype richness was generally larger for naive than for memory subsets. Only blood was sampled, and tissue TCR repertoires likely differ from those in blood. Pairwise subsampling indicated that sequencing depth was expected to affect the degree of clonotype sharing among donors.

Using the deep immunoSEQ assay, TCR CDR3 regions were amplified from genomic DNA by multiplex PCR. Genomic DNA extracted from each cell subset was distributed evenly over all wells of several immunoSEQ 96-well plates, and each plate served as one replicate. Each replicate PCR for sorted subsets received about 0.2 ug genomic DNA, equal to about 30,000 T cell genomes. The purified libraries were quantified using a Qubit 3.0 fluorometer, sized with a Bioanalyzer 2100, and then quantified again using the KAPA Library Quantification kit. Each immunoSEQ 96-well plate was sequenced on its own single-read 150-cycle Illumina NextSeq 550 flow cell. For the original study's pipeline: Because only junctional sequences without quality scores were contained in the immunoSEQ output, filtering matching that applied to full-length reads could not be performed. Sequences were annotated with PyIR, a Python wrapper for IgBLAST v1.9, using IMGT germline references to assign V/J genes and CDR3. Reads were removed for weak V/J assignments (E-value above 1e-6), missing CDR3, stop codons, out-of-frame junctions, or ambiguous translated residues. V3J clonotypes were defined by identical inferred V gene, J gene, and CDR3 amino acid sequence. Percentage overlap between repertoires was computed as shared unique clonotypes divided by the size of the smaller repertoire. Richness of each repertoire was evaluated using RTK rarefaction, the Chao1 estimator, and Recon v2.1 estimates of unobserved clonotypes. OLGA was used to compute generation probabilities for all TCRbeta clonotypes that the gDNA method yielded from a handful of donors. TCRdb holds this immuneACCESS table with in-frame rearrangements only. Some clones are missing; in checked studies, unresolved V genes explain under half, and the rest has no known cause. Clone size and the V and J calls come from that table; the DNA yielded D and trimming. This sample lists approximately 95,000 clones; roughly 69% were detected once. The ten largest make up less than 55% of the sample.

With regard to this clone: The antigen it recognizes is unknown. No per-base quality is available; no much larger clone lies one base away.

Between the V and J ends, shortened by 6 bases and 2 bases respectively, the junction contains 17 bases. CDR1 LNHDA and CDR2 SQIVND are derived from the germline V gene (reference sequence). Taken from cysteine to phenylalanine, the CDR3 has 15 residues. The retained sequence is limited to the CDR3, 45 bases, with the frame set at the first base. Recombination linked TRBV19 to TRBJ2-7, with the D segment possibly TRBD1 or TRBD2, each aligning over 6 bases. The sequence was obtained from a young man in good health. Sequenced sample: memory CD8+ T cells sorted from blood. The cell subset or site label, as the study defines it: CD45RO+ cells pooled with CCR7-negative TemRA cells. Here is the DNA: TGTGCCAGTAGCCCTTTTACGGGGGCCCCCTACGAGCAGTACTTC. It is translated as CASSPFTGAPYEQYF.